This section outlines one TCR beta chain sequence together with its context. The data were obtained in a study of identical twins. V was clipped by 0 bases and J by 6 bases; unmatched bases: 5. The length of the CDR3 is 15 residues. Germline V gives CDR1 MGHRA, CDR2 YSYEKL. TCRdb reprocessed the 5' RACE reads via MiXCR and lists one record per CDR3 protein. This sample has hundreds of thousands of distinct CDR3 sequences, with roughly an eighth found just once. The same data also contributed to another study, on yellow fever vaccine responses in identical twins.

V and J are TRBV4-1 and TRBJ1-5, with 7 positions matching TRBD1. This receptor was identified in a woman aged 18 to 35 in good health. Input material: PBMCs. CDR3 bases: TGCGCCAGCAGCCAAGATAGACAGGGTTCTCAGCCCCAGCATTTT. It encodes CASSQDRQGSQPQHF.